What follows are 18 T cell receptor beta chains derived from one specimen sequenced in a study of cytomegalovirus exposure and HLA in healthy donors. Use of 60 Vbeta and 13 Jbeta primers characterized the PCR. Some clones are missing from TCRdb's copy, which holds only in-frame ones; the method was immunoSEQ multiplex PCR. The sample consists of about 120,000 clones, roughly 80% of them appearing once. Sequencing input: PBMCs. These receptors came from a man over 45 in good health and CMV-seropositive.

The chain is built from TRBV9 and TRBJ1-6; 10 positions match TRBD1. This CDR3 region has 16 residues. V dropped 3 bases and J dropped 6; count of bases not matched to a gene: 6. Per the germline V gene, CDR1 is SGDLS and CDR2 is YYNGEE. CDR3: CASSDRQGAGNSPLHF. CDR3 nucleotide sequence: TGTGCCAGCAGCGACCGACAGGGGGCCGGTAATTCACCCCTCCACTTT. Together with reference TRBV9 and TRBJ1-6, the CDR3 gives the full variable domain: DSGVTQTPKHLITATGQRVTLRCSPRSGDLSVYWYQQSLDQGLQFLIQYYNGEERAKGNILERFSAQQFPDLHSELNLSSLELGDSALYFCASSDRQGAGNSPLHFGNGTRLTVT.

This chain joins TRBV4-2 and TRBJ2-1; 7 nucleotides align to TRBD2. V lost 1 base, J lost 0 bases, and 3 bases stayed unmatched. The CDR3 spans 16 residues. CDR1 is LGHNA and CDR2 is YNFKEQ in the germline V gene. The CDR3 region is CASSQAGGISYNEQFF. The CDR3, as DNA: TGTGCCAGCAGCCAAGCGGGGGGAATCTCCTACAATGAGCAGTTCTTC.

This clone turned up a few times. The chain joins TRBV5-6 to TRBJ2-1; TRBD2 might be the D (5 bases). Deletions cut 0 bases from V and 9 bases from J, with 16 bases between. The CDR3 is 15 amino acids. The germline V gene encodes CDR1 SGHDT and CDR2 YYEEEE. CDR3 sequence reads: CASSLDGIRGGEQFF. As DNA, the CDR3 is TGTGCCAGCAGCTTGGATGGGATCCGGGGTGGTGAGCAGTTCTTC.

The chain uses TRBV7-9 and TRBJ1-1; D is ambiguous. V shed 5 bases and J shed 5 bases, with 15 bases lying between them. This CDR3 is 14 amino acids long. CDR1 is SEHNR, CDR2 FQNEAQ, per germline (reference sequence). The chain's CDR3 is CASSRRGRETEAFF. CDR3 DNA: TGTGCCAGCAGCCGTCGGGGAAGGGAGACTGAAGCTTTCTTT.

This clone was counted a single time. The chain couples TRBV6-1 to TRBJ1-1; unclear D gene. V gave up 2 bases and J gave up 5 bases, with 15 bases separating them. This CDR3 comprises 15 residues. Germline CDR1 is MNHNS and CDR2 is SASEGT. The DNA of the CDR3 is TGTGCCAGCAGTGAACGCCAAGGGCGGGATACTGAAGCTTTCTTT. Protein product: CASSERQGRDTEAFF.

This clone was seen once. This sequence joins TRBV25-1 and TRBJ1-2, with a possible D match to TRBD1 (6 bases). CDR1 and CDR2 (germline): MGHDK, SYGVNS. The V and J ends lost 5 bases and 5 bases respectively, with 9 bases between them. This CDR3 spans 12 amino acids. The DNA for the CDR3 is TGTGCCAGCAGTCCAGGGGTTTATGGCTACACCTTC. Translated, it gives CASSPGVYGYTF.

This rearrangement joins TRBV27 to TRBJ2-7; tentative D call: TRBD1 (5 bases). V was shortened by 5 bases and J by 2 bases, with 10 bases between the two germline ends. Germline assignment: CDR1 MNHEY and CDR2 SMNVEV (reference sequence). CDR3 length: 13 residues. CDR3 DNA sequence: TGTGCCAGCAGTCGACAGAAGGCCTACGAGCAGTACTTC. Encoded protein: CASSRQKAYEQYF.

The chain employs TRBV15 and TRBJ1-1; D might be TRBD1 (5 bases). Trimming took off 1 base at V and 11 bases at J, with 17 bases between the two ends. Germline assignment: CDR1 LNHNV and CDR2 YYDKDF (reference sequence). This CDR3 comprises 14 residues. CDR3 amino acids: CATSRGWGLGGAFF. In DNA, the CDR3 is TGTGCCACCAGCAGAGGGTGGGGGTTGGGGGGGGCTTTCTTT.

CDR3 in amino acids: CASSRGAGSGAYNEQFF. The CDR3 nucleotides are TGCGCCAGCAGCCGGGGAGCCGGAAGCGGGGCCTACAATGAGCAGTTCTTC. This chain uses TRBV4-1 with TRBJ2-1, with 7 bases aligning to TRBD2. V lost 4 bases to trimming and J lost 2 bases; unmatched junction nucleotides: 11. This CDR3 comprises 17 residues. CDR1 is MGHRA and CDR2 is YSYEKL in the germline V gene.

This sequence joins TRBV6-1 and TRBJ2-7; TRBD1 matches at 7 bases. The length of the CDR3 is 13 residues. From germline, CDR1 is MNHNS and CDR2 SASEGT. V lost 8 bases, J lost 3 bases, and 7 bases stayed unmatched. CDR3 sequence (DNA): TGTGCCAGCGGTACAGGGGACAGCTACGAGCAGTACTTC. Translated: CASGTGDSYEQYF.

The chain employs TRBV5-1 and TRBJ1-2; D is perhaps TRBD1 (6 bases). Germline V gene data show CDR1 as SGHRS and CDR2 as YFSETQ. Trimming pared 4 bases from V and 7 bases from J, leaving 17 bases between. The CDR3 totals 14 residues. The CDR3 DNA reads as TGCGCCAGCAGCGGAAGTACAGGGAGACTTGGCTACACCTTC. Protein product: CASSGSTGRLGYTF.

The rearrangement joins TRBV6-5 to TRBJ2-5, with D perhaps TRBD1 (6 bases). V was pared by 5 bases and J by 5 bases, with 18 bases between. CDR3 size: 15 residues. Per the germline V gene, CDR1 is MNHEY and CDR2 is SVGAGI. The CDR3 DNA reads as TGTGCCAGCAGTATTCGACAGGCCCTAGGGGAGACCCAGTACTTC. As protein: CASSIRQALGETQYF.

The chain uses TRBV30 and TRBJ1-5; TRBD1 might be the D (6 bases). V lost 7 bases and J 3 bases, leaving 13 bases between the germline ends. The CDR3 is made up of 13 amino acids. The V gene's germline CDR1 is GTSNPN and CDR2 SVGIG (reference sequence). CDR3 in amino acids: CASTTGDNQPQHF. The DNA for the CDR3 is TGTGCCTCGACGACAGGAGACAATCAGCCCCAGCATTTT.

The V call is TRBV2, the J call TRBJ2-3; TRBD1 aligns across 7 bases. Germline CDR1 is SNHLY and CDR2 is FYNNEI. With V trimmed by 5 bases and J by 3 bases, 5 bases remained unmatched. This CDR3 is built from 14 residues. CDR3 in DNA: TGTGCCAGCAGTAGACAGGGCCAGACAGATACGCAGTATTTT. Its protein is CASSRQGQTDTQYF.

The J gene is TRBJ2-7, the V gene TRBV10-1; 12 bases align to TRBD1. Trimming removed 0 bases from V and 7 bases from J; junction bases left unmatched: 4. Per the germline V gene, CDR1 is WNHNN and CDR2 is SYGVQD (reference sequence). The CDR3 sequence is 15 residues long. The CDR3 DNA reads as TGCGCCAGCAGTGAGTCGGGACAGGGGGCTGGGGAGCAGTACTTC. This gives the protein CASSESGQGAGEQYF.

The V and J genes are TRBV5-1 and TRBJ1-4; 9 nucleotides line up with TRBD1. The CDR3 covers 14 residues. Germline V gene data show CDR1 as SGHRS and CDR2 as YFSETQ. With V trimmed by 4 bases and J by 8 bases, 6 bases remained unmatched. CDR3: CASSQDRGGEKLFF. The CDR3 DNA sequence: TGCGCCAGCAGCCAGGACAGGGGAGGAGAAAAACTGTTTTTT.

This clone turned up a few times. The chain recombines TRBV7-9 with TRBJ1-1, with 7 positions matching TRBD1. The germline V gene encodes CDR1 SEHNR and CDR2 FQNEAQ (reference sequence). The CDR3 has 14 amino acids. The V and J ends lost 2 bases and 1 base, in that order; junction bases with no gene match: 1. The CDR3 bases are TGTGCCAGCAGCTTACGGACAGGGAACACTGAAGCTTTCTTT. Residues: CASSLRTGNTEAFF. Variable domain in full (rest from reference TRBV7-9 and TRBJ1-1): DTGVSQNPRHKITKRGQNVTFRCDPISEHNRLYWYRQTLGQGPEFLTYFQNEAQLEKSRLLSDRFSAERPKGSFSTLEIQRTEQGDSAMYLCASSLRTGNTEAFFGQGTRLTVV.

J is TRBJ1-5 and V is TRBV9; unclear D gene. The CDR3 consists of 15 residues. Germline V gives CDR1 SGDLS, CDR2 YYNGEE. The germline V and J ends were trimmed by 2 bases and 0 bases, with 9 bases remaining between them. This chain's CDR3 is CASSVGGLSNQPQHF. The CDR3 DNA sequence: TGTGCCAGCAGCGTCGGAGGGCTTAGCAATCAGCCCCAGCATTTT.